Shown below are 29 T cell receptor beta chains from a single sample sequenced in a study of CD8 T cells in ankylosing spondylitis (TCRdb year 2017). The library relied on 5' RACE. The instrument was an Illumina HiSeq 2500. The public reads were reprocessed in TCRdb via fastp at Q25 and MiXCR, keeping in-frame beta chains. For every CDR3 protein sequence, its rows merge into one entry that carries the most common genes and DNA. Recorded for this sample are tens of thousands of distinct CDR3 sequences; around 30% of them occurred a single time. The top ten clonotypes cover 35% to 50% of the sample. Input material: synovial fluid, either unsorted or a sorted T cell fraction (not recorded which). These receptors were collected from a male donor with ankylosing spondylitis.

This clonotype has only a few counts. This chain joins TRBV5-1 and TRBJ2-1; 8 bases are shared with TRBD2. The CDR3 spans 15 residues. V was clipped by 0 bases and J by 8 bases; unmatched bases: 7. The V gene's germline CDR1 is SGHRS and CDR2 YFSETQ. This CDR3 reads CASSLGTSGGDEQFF. CDR3 DNA sequence: TGCGCCAGCAGCTTGGGTACTAGCGGTGGCGATGAGCAGTTCTTC.

The chain joins TRBV18 to TRBJ1-3, with TRBD1 matching 8 bases. Per germline, CDR1 KGHSH and CDR2 LQKENI. There are 18 residues in the CDR3. V shed 2 bases and J 0 bases; nucleotides not matched to a gene: 9. The CDR3 region has the DNA TGTGCCAGCTCACCAGAGAGGGACAGGTTCCTCTCTGGAAACACCATATATTTT. Protein product: CASSPERDRFLSGNTIYF.

This clonotype was observed a handful of times. The V and J genes are TRBV20-1 and TRBJ2-3; 9 bases agree with TRBD2. Germline trimming cut 0 bases from V and 4 bases from J; bases unmatched to any gene: 8. This CDR3 has 16 amino acids. Germline CDR1 and CDR2: DFQATT and SNEGSKA (reference sequence). As DNA, the CDR3 is TGCAGTGCTAGAGATCGCGCGGGAGGGCTCTCAGATACGCAGTATTTT. Amino acid sequence: CSARDRAGGLSDTQYF.

This clonotype was observed many times. The chain employs TRBV7-2 and TRBJ1-6; D not resolved. The V and J ends lost 1 base and 10 bases respectively, with 14 bases between them. This CDR3 is 15 amino acids long. Germline V gives CDR1 SGHTA, CDR2 FQGNSA. CDR3 DNA sequence: TGTGCCAGCAGCTTAGGGGAGGGATTCCGCTCACCCCTCCACTTT. It specifies CASSLGEGFRSPLHF.

The V and J genes are TRBV2 and TRBJ2-2, with D possibly TRBD2 on 6 matching bases. This CDR3 has 18 amino acids. Germline V lookup: CDR1 SNHLY, CDR2 FYNNEI. V was shortened by 4 bases and J by 5 bases, with 23 bases between the two germline ends. The CDR3 DNA reads TGTGCCAGCAGTGTAATCGGGGGAAATGAGGGTCGGACCGGGGAGCTGTTTTTT. It encodes CASSVIGGNEGRTGELFF.

This clonotype was counted between two and nine times. This rearrangement joins TRBV5-1 to TRBJ2-7; possible D gene TRBD2, 6 bases. V lost 0 bases, J lost 0 bases, and 10 bases lay in between. This CDR3 comprises 15 residues. Looked up from germline, CDR1 is SGHRS and CDR2 is YFSETQ. The DNA for the CDR3 is TGCGCCAGCAGCTTGGTGGAGGGCTACTCCTACGAGCAGTACTTC. It translates to CASSLVEGYSYEQYF.

By frequency in the sample, this clonotype is medium-sized. This chain links TRBV30 with TRBJ1-2, with 7 nucleotides matching TRBD1. The CDR3 sequence is 11 residues long. CDR1 and CDR2 (germline): GTSNPN, SVGIG (reference sequence). After removal of 6 bases from V and 8 bases from J, the junction contained 6 bases not matched to a gene. This CDR3 reads CACTQGSGYTF. DNA for the CDR3: TGTGCCTGCACACAGGGGAGCGGCTACACCTTC.

The V and J genes are TRBV18 and TRBJ2-7; D possibly corresponds to TRBD2 (6 bases). The CDR3 is 15 amino acids. Germline CDR1 and CDR2: KGHSH and LQKENI. V was cut by 2 bases and J by 2 bases, with 13 bases left in between. The CDR3 is CASSPSLARAYEQYV. Here the CDR3 DNA reads TGTGCCAGCTCACCATCCCTAGCGAGGGCCTACGAGCAGTACGTC.

V and J are TRBV7-9 and TRBJ2-7, with D perhaps TRBD2 (5 bases). This CDR3 spans 15 amino acids. V was shortened by 4 bases and J by 6 bases, with 19 bases between the two germline ends. Germline assignment: CDR1 SEHNR and CDR2 FQNEAQ (reference sequence). The CDR3 sequence: CASSSLPGNAREQYF. The CDR3 nucleotides read TGTGCCAGCAGCTCCCTCCCGGGGAACGCTCGCGAGCAGTACTTC.

This clonotype was observed many times. The chain is built from TRBV29-1 and TRBJ2-6; no clear D gene. Trimming pared 4 bases from V and 0 bases from J, leaving 7 bases between. There are 14 residues in the CDR3. The germline V gene encodes CDR1 SQVTM and CDR2 ANQGSEA. CDR3 sequence (DNA): TGCAGCGTTGCCCCTAGCTCTGGGGCCAACGTCCTGACTTTC. Translated: CSVAPSSGANVLTF.

This clonotype was detected many times. The rearrangement links TRBV10-3 to TRBJ2-3, with a possible D match to TRBD2 (6 bases). The CDR3 has 14 residues. Germline CDR1 is ENHRY and CDR2 is SYGVKD. V gave up 8 bases and J gave up 1 base, with 13 bases separating them. CDR3 protein: CAISGGIGTDTQYF. Here the CDR3 DNA reads TGTGCCATCTCTGGGGGGATTGGCACAGATACGCAGTATTTT.

The chain uses TRBV11-3 and TRBJ2-7; 7 bases align to TRBD2. The V and J ends lost 5 bases and 5 bases, in that order; junction bases with no gene match: 9. Per the germline V gene, CDR1 is SGHNT and CDR2 is YENEEA. This CDR3 region has 14 residues. The CDR3 sequence is CASSPAGAVDEQYF. The CDR3 DNA reads TGTGCCAGCAGCCCGGCGGGAGCGGTTGACGAGCAGTACTTC.

Worth noting for this clonotype: Given a much more abundant clone one base away, this may be a read error. The V call is TRBV30, the J call TRBJ1-6; D remains ambiguous. The V end lost 3 bases, the J end lost 10 bases, and 13 bases lay between the germline ends. CDR1 and CDR2 (germline): GTSNPN, SVGIG (reference sequence). The CDR3 sequence is 13 residues long. The CDR3 region is CAWSDLKGSPLHF. CDR3 bases: TGTGCCTGGAGCGACTTGAAGGGATCACCCCTCCACTTT.

The chain is built from TRBV5-6 and TRBJ2-1; no clear D gene. The CDR3 runs 11 residues. V lost 0 bases and J 10 bases, leaving 5 bases between the germline ends. Germline V CDR1 and CDR2: SGHDT, YYEEEE. In nucleotides, the CDR3 is TGTGCCAGCAGCTTGGAAGGGGAGCAGTTCTTC. It translates to CASSLEGEQFF.

The chain uses TRBV5-1 and TRBJ2-7; possible D gene TRBD1, 6 bases. Per germline, CDR1 SGHRS and CDR2 YFSETQ. The CDR3 is 15 residues long. V gave up 4 bases and J gave up 4 bases, with 18 bases separating them. CDR3 sequence reads: CASSIFNGRGYEQYV. DNA of the CDR3: TGCGCCAGCAGCATATTCAACGGCAGGGGTTACGAGCAGTACGTC.

J is TRBJ2-3 and V is TRBV11-2; TRBD1 matches 7 bases. The CDR3 is made up of 14 amino acids. With V trimmed by 1 base and J by 5 bases, 3 bases remained unmatched. Germline lookup yields CDR1 SGHAT and CDR2 FQNNGV. The CDR3 DNA is TGTGCCAGCAGCTTAGTTAGGGGGCGAGATACGCAGTATTTT. Translated: CASSLVRGRDTQYF.

This clonotype was counted at least ten times. This chain links TRBV2 with TRBJ2-2, with 8 positions matching TRBD2. The ends lost 4 bases at V and 6 bases at J; junction bases unmatched: 13. The CDR3 is 17 residues long. CDR1 and CDR2 (germline): SNHLY, FYNNEI. The CDR3 loop is CASSGLGLESSSGELFF. CDR3 sequence (DNA): TGTGCCAGCAGTGGATTGGGACTAGAAAGTTCCTCCGGGGAGCTGTTTTTT.

The CDR3 DNA reads as TGCAGTGCTAGAGATTTTATCACAGGGGTTTCCTACAATGAGCAGTTCTTC. It yields the protein CSARDFITGVSYNEQFF. The rearrangement uses TRBV20-1 and TRBJ2-1, with TRBD1 matching 7 bases. The V segment lost 0 bases and the J segment 1 base; nucleotides outside the gene matches: 9. The CDR3 extends over 17 amino acids. Germline V gene data show CDR1 as DFQATT and CDR2 as SNEGSKA (reference sequence).

In this sample, this clonotype turned up a few times. The V and J genes are TRBV20-1 and TRBJ1-5; tentatively, D is TRBD1 (5 bases). V dropped 5 bases and J dropped 1 base, with 15 bases sitting between them. The CDR3 runs to 15 residues. Germline CDR1 reads DFQATT; CDR2 reads SNEGSKA (reference sequence). CDR3 amino acids: CSAEFGGRSNQPQHF. The CDR3 region has the DNA TGCAGTGCTGAGTTCGGGGGACGAAGCAATCAGCCCCAGCATTTT.

This clonotype came up a few times. The V and J genes are TRBV30 and TRBJ2-1; D gene unclear. The CDR3 has 18 amino acids. From germline, CDR1 is GTSNPN and CDR2 SVGIG (reference sequence). V shed 2 bases and J shed 1 base, with 21 bases lying between them. This CDR3 reads CAWSPRWSSGISYNEQFF. The CDR3 DNA reads as TGTGCCTGGAGTCCCCGATGGTCGTCAGGTATTTCCTACAATGAGCAGTTCTTC. Looking up the rest from reference TRBV30 and TRBJ2-1 gives the full variable domain: SQTIHQWPATLVQPVGSPLSLECTVEGTSNPNLYWYRQAAGRGLQLLFYSVGIGQISSEVPQNLSASRPQDRQFILSSKKLLLSDSGFYLCAWSPRWSSGISYNEQFFGPGTRLTVL.

The rearrangement uses TRBV4-1 and TRBJ2-1; possibly TRBD2 for D (7 bases). CDR1 is MGHRA and CDR2 is YSYEKL in the germline V gene. The CDR3 has 16 amino acids. Trimming cost V 4 bases and J 2 bases, with 15 bases left between them. CDR3 coding DNA: TGCGCCAGCAGCCCTCATAGGGGGGGGGCCTACAATGAGCAGTTCTTC. Its protein is CASSPHRGGAYNEQFF.

This clonotype was picked up one time. The rearrangement uses TRBV7-9 and TRBJ2-5; unclear D gene. The CDR3 runs 14 residues. Between the trimmed V and J ends, which lost 4 bases and 5 bases, there was a span of 14 bases. Germline assignment: CDR1 SEHNR and CDR2 FQNEAQ (reference sequence). The CDR3 region is CASSSAWGGETQYF. The CDR3, as DNA: TGTGCCAGCAGCTCCGCGTGGGGTGGCGAGACCCAGTACTTC.

The chain recombines TRBV6-1 with TRBJ2-2; the match to TRBD2 covers 8 bases. Germline V gives CDR1 MNHNS, CDR2 SASEGT. With 10 bases clipped from V and 5 bases from J, the junction kept 3 bases outside the gene matches. The CDR3 covers 12 residues. CDR3 loop: CATTSGTGELFF. The CDR3 DNA is TGTGCCACCACTAGCGGTACCGGGGAGCTGTTTTTT.

CDR3 in DNA: TGTGCCAGCAGCCTAATAGCGGGAGGACCGGATACGCAGTATTTT. Encoded protein: CASSLIAGGPDTQYF. This rearrangement joins TRBV13 to TRBJ2-3; TRBD2 agrees at 10 bases. From germline, CDR1 is PRHDT and CDR2 FYEKMQ (reference sequence). Losses at the gene ends were 5 bases for V and 6 bases for J; bases not matched to a gene: 8. This CDR3 spans 15 amino acids.

The CDR3 sequence is CASWDSDYSNQPQHF. CDR3 DNA sequence: TGTGCCAGTTGGGACAGCGATTATAGCAATCAGCCCCAGCATTTT. The chain carries TRBV19 and TRBJ1-5; 7 positions match TRBD1. The length of the CDR3 is 15 residues. Germline loops: CDR1 LNHDA, CDR2 SQIVND (reference sequence). The junction had 7 bases not matched to a gene; V was cut back by 8 bases and J by 0 bases.

The rearrangement joins TRBV6-1 to TRBJ1-1; D possibly corresponds to TRBD1 (6 bases). Deletions cut 2 bases from V and 7 bases from J, with 26 bases between. CDR3 length: 18 residues. Germline V gives CDR1 MNHNS, CDR2 SASEGT. CDR3 sequence: CASSESGGRLEPPREAFF. The CDR3 nucleotides are TGTGCCAGCAGTGAAAGTGGGGGGCGACTGGAGCCACCTCGTGAAGCTTTCTTT.

The chain recombines TRBV27 with TRBJ2-1; 8 bases fit TRBD2. Germline V CDR1 and CDR2: MNHEY, SMNVEV (reference sequence). The CDR3 totals 14 residues. V lost 3 bases and J lost 2; bases outside the gene matches: 0. The CDR3 sequence: CASSFSGTYNEQFF. DNA for the CDR3: TGTGCCAGCAGTTTTAGCGGGACCTACAATGAGCAGTTCTTC.

This clonotype was recorded at least ten times. The rearrangement uses TRBV6-2 or TRBV6-3 and TRBJ2-4, with D unclear. V lost 5 bases, J lost 6 bases, and 14 bases lay in between. This CDR3 is built from 14 residues. Germline CDR1 reads MNHEY; CDR2 reads SVGEGT. CDR3 DNA sequence: TGTGCCAGCAGTACCGGGCCTCAAACAAACATTCAGTACTTC. Translation: CASSTGPQTNIQYF.

The chain combines TRBV18 with TRBJ2-1; 15 nucleotides align to TRBD2. This CDR3 is built from 17 residues. After removal of 2 bases from V and 7 bases from J, the junction contained 6 bases not matched to a gene. Germline V lookup: CDR1 KGHSH, CDR2 LQKENI. The chain's CDR3 is CASSPGGGLAGGNEQFF. The DNA of the CDR3 is TGTGCCAGCTCACCAGGTGGAGGACTAGCGGGAGGGAATGAGCAGTTCTTC.